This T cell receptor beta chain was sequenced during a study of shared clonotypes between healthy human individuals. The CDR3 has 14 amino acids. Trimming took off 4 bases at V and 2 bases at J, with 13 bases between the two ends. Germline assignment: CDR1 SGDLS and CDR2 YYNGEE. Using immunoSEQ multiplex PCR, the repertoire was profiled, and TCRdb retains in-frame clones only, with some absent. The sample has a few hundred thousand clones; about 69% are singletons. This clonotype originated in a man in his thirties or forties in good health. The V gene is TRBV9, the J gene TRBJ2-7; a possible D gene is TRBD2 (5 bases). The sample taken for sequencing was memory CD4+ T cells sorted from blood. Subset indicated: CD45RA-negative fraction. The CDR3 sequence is CASSSGLLAYEQYF. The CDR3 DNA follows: TGTGCCAGCAGCTCAGGACTCCTGGCCTACGAGCAGTACTTC. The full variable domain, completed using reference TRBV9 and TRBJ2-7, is DSGVTQTPKHLITATGQRVTLRCSPRSGDLSVYWYQQSLDQGLQFLIQYYNGEERAKGNILERFSAQQFPDLHSELNLSSLELGDSALYFCASSSGLLAYEQYFGPGTRLTVT.